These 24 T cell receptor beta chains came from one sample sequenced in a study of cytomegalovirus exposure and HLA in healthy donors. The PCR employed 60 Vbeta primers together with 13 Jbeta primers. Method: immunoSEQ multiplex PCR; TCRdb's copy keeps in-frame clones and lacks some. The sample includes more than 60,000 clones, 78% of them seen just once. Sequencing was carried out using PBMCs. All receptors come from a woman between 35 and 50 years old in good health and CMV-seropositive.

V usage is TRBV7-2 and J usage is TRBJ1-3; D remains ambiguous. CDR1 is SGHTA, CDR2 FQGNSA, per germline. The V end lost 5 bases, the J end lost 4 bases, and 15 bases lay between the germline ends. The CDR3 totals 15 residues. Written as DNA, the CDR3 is TGTGCCAGCAGCCCCCTTCTCGGGGTCGGAAACACCATATATTTT. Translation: CASSPLLGVGNTIYF.

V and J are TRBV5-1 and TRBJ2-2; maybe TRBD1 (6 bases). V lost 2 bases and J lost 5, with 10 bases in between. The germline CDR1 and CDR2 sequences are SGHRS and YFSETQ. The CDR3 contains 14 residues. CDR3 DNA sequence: TGCGCCAGCAGCTTACAGGGCCCAACCGGGGAGCTGTTTTTT. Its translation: CASSLQGPTGELFF.

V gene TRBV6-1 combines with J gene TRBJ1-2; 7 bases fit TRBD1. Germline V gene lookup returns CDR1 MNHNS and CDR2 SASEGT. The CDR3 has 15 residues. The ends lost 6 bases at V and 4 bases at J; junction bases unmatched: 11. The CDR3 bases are TGTGCCAGCAGATCCGACAGGGATTGGGTCTATGGCTACACCTTC. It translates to CASRSDRDWVYGYTF.

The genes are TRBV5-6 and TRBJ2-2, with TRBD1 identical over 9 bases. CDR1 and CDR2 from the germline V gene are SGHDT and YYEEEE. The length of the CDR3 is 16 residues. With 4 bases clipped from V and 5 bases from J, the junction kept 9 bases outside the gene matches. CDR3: CASSPYSTGGTGELFF. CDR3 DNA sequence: TGTGCCAGCAGCCCCTACTCGACAGGGGGAACCGGGGAGCTGTTTTTT. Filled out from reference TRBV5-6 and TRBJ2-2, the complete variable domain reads DAGVTQSPTHLIKTRGQQVTLRCSPKSGHDTVSWYQQALGQGPQFIFQYYEEEERQRGNFPDRFSGHQFPNYSSELNVNALLLGDSALYLCASSPYSTGGTGELFFGEGSRLTVL.

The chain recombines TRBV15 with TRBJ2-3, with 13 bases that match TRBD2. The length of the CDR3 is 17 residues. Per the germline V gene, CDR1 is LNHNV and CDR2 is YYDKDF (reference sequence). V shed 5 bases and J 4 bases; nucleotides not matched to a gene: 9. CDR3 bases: TGTGCCACCAGCCCCCGAACGACTAGCGGGGGGTCAGATACGCAGTATTTT. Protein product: CATSPRTTSGGSDTQYF.

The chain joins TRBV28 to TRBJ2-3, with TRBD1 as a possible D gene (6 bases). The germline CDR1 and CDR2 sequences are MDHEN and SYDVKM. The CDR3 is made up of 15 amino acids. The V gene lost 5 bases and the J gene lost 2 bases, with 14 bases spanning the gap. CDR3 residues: CASSPLTGITDTQYF. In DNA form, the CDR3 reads TGTGCCAGCAGTCCCTTGACAGGAATCACAGATACGCAGTATTTT.

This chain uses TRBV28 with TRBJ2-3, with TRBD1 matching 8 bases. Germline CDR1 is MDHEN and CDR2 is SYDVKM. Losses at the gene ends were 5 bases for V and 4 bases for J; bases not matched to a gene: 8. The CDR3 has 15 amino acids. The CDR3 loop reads CASSGRTGWPDTQYF. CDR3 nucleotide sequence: TGTGCCAGCAGTGGTCGGACAGGGTGGCCAGATACGCAGTATTTT.

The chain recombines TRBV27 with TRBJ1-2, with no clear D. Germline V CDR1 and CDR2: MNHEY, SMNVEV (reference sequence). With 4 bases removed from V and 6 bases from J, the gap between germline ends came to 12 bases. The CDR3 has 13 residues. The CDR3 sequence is CASSYTLADGYTF. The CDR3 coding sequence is TGTGCCAGCAGTTACACGTTGGCGGATGGCTACACCTTC.

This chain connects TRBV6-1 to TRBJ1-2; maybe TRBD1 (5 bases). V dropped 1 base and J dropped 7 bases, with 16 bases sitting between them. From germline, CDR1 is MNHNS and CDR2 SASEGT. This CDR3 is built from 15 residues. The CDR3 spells CASSEVPGGAGGYTF. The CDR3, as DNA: TGTGCCAGCAGTGAAGTCCCGGGAGGGGCGGGTGGCTACACCTTC.

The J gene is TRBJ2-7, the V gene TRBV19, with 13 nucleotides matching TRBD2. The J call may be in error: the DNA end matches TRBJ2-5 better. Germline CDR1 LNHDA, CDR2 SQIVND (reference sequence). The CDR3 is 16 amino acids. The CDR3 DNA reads TGTGCCAGTAGTACTGGACTAGCGGGGGACGGGGAGACCCAGTACTTC. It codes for CASSTGLAGDGETQYF.

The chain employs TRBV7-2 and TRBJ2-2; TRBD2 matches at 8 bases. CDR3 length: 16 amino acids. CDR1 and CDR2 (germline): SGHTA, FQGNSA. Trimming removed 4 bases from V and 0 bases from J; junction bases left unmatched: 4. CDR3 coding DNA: TGTGCCAGCAGCTGGGGGGGACTAGCGAACACCGGGGAGCTGTTTTTT. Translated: CASSWGGLANTGELFF.

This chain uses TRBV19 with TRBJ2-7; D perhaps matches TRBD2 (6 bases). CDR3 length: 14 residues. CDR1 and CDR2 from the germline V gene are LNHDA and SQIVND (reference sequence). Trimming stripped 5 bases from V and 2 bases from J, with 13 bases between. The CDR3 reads CASSWGDRTYEQYF. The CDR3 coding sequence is TGTGCCAGTAGTTGGGGGGACCGAACCTACGAGCAGTACTTC.

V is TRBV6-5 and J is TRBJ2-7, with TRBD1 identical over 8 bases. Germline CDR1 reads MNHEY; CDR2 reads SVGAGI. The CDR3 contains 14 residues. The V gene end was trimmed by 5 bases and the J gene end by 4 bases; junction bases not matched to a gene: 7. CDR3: CASSETGVRYEQYF. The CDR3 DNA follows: TGTGCCAGCAGTGAGACAGGGGTACGGTACGAGCAGTACTTC.

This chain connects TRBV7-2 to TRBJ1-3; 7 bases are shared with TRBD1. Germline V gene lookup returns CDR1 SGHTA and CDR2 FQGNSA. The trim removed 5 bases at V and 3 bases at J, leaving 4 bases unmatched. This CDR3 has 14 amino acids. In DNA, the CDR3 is TGTGCCAGCAGCACCGGGACAGTTGGAAACACCATATATTTT. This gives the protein CASSTGTVGNTIYF. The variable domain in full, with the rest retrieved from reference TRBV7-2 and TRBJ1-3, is GAGVSQSPSNKVTEKGKDVELRCDPISGHTALYWYRQSLGQGLEFLIYFQGNSAPDKSGLPSDRFSAERTGGSVSTLTIQRTQQEDSAVYLCASSTGTVGNTIYFGEGSWLTVV.

CDR3 DNA sequence: TGTGCCAGCAGCTTAACACCGGGACAGGGTTTCAACGAGCAGTACTTC. Its translation: CASSLTPGQGFNEQYF. The chain recombines TRBV7-7 with TRBJ2-7; 9 bases map to TRBD1. This CDR3 has 16 amino acids. After removal of 2 bases from V and 5 bases from J, the junction contained 10 bases not matched to a gene. CDR1 is SSHAT and CDR2 is FNYEAQ in the germline V gene (reference sequence).

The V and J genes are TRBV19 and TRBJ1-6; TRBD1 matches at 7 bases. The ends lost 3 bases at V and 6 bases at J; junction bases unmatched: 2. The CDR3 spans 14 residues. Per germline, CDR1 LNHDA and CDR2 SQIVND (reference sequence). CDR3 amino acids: CASSIDRANSPLHF. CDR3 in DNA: TGTGCCAGTAGTATCGACAGGGCTAATTCACCCCTCCACTTT.

The CDR3 is CASSSFGHRENYGYTF. In DNA, the CDR3 is TGTGCCAGCAGTTCGTTCGGGCACAGGGAGAACTATGGCTACACCTTC. The V call is TRBV27, the J call TRBJ1-2; possible D gene TRBD1, 6 bases. Germline CDR1 reads MNHEY; CDR2 reads SMNVEV (reference sequence). CDR3 length: 16 amino acids. Trimming removed 4 bases at V and 2 bases at J, with 17 bases between.

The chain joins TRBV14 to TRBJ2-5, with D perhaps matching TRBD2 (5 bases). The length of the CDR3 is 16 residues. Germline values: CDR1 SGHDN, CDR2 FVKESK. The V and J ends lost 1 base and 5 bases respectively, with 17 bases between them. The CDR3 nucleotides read TGTGCCAGCAGCCAAGTAAAAAGGTTCCGAGGGGAGACCCAGTACTTC. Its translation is CASSQVKRFRGETQYF.

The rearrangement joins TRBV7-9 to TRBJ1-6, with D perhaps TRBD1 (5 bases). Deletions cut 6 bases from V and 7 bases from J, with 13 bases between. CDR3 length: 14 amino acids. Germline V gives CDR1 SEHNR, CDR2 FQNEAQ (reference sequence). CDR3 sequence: CASRIQGRNSPLHF. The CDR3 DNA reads TGTGCCAGCAGGATCCAGGGTAGGAATTCACCCCTCCACTTT.

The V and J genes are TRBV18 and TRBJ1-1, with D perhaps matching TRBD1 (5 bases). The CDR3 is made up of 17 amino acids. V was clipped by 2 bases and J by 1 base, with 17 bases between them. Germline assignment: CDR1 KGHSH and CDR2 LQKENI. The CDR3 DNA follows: TGTGCCAGCTCACCATTATTGACGGGGGAGACGAACACTGAAGCTTTCTTT. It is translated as CASSPLLTGETNTEAFF.

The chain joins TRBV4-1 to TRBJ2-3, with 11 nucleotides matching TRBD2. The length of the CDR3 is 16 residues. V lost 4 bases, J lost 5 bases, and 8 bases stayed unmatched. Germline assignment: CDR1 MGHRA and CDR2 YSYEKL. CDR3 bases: TGCGCCAGCAGCCGGACGCAGACTAGCGGGGAAGATACGCAGTATTTT. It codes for CASSRTQTSGEDTQYF.

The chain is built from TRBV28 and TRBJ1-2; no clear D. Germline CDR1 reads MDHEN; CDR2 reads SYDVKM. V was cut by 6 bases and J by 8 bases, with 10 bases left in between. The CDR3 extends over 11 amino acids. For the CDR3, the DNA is TGTGCCAGCAGCCTTTCTAGAGGCTACACCTTC. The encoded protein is CASSLSRGYTF.

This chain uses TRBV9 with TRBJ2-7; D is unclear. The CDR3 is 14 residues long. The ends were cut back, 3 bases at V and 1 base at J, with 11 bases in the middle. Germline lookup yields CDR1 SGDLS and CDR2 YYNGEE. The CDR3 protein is CASSATLGSYEQYF. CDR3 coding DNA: TGTGCCAGCAGCGCAACCCTAGGTTCCTACGAGCAGTACTTC.

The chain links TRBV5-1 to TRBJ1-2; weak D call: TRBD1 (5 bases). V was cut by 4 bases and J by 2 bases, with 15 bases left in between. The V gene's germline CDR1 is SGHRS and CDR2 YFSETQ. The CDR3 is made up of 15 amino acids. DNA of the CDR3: TGCGCCAGCAGCCCTCGCGGGGCAGGGAACTATGGCTACACCTTC. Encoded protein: CASSPRGAGNYGYTF.